In its sample, the clone carrying this T cell receptor beta chain was seen many times. Its antigen is unidentified. The sample comes from a study of type 1 regulatory T cells. Study-level information: This in vitro CD4 product, T-allo10, is enriched for Tr1 cells and alloantigen-specific. Study-level points and caveats: Type 1 regulatory T cells had a more restricted TCR repertoire than non-type 1 regulatory T cells.

TCRdb re-called the reads with MiXCR, one entry per CDR3 protein. The sample comprises tens of thousands of distinct CDR3 sequences, 9.5% to 15% of which are singletons, and approximately 8% rests with the top ten. This CDR3 contains 14 residues. Germline V gene sequence: CDR1 SNHLY, CDR2 FYNNEI. V was pared by 7 bases and J by 4 bases, with 16 bases between. This receptor was taken from a human donor in good health. Specimen: cultured non-Tr1 T cells, either the whole culture or a sorted T cell fraction (not recorded which). This chain joins TRBV2 and TRBJ1-1; maybe TRBD1 (5 bases). CDR3 nucleotide sequence: TGTGCCAGCACCCTGCTTAGGGGACGCACTGAAGCTTTCTTT. Translating it yields CASTLLRGRTEAFF.